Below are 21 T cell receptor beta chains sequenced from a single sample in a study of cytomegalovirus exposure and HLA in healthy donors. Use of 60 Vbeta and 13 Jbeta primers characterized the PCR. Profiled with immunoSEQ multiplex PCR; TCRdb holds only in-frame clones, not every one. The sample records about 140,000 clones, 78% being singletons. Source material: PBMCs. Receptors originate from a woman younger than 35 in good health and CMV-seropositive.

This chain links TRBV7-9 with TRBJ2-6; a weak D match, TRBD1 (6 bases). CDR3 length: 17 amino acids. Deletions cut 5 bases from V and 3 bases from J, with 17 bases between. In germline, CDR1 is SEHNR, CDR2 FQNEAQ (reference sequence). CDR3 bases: TGTGCCAGCAGCACAGGGTCTCTTTTTCTTGGGGCCAACGTCCTGACTTTC. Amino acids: CASSTGSLFLGANVLTF.

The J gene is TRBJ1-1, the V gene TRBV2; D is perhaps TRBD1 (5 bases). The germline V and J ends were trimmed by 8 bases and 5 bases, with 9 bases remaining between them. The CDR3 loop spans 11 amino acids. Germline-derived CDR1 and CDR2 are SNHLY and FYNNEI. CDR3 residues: CASGGGTEAFF. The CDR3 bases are TGTGCCAGCGGCGGGGGGACTGAAGCTTTCTTT.

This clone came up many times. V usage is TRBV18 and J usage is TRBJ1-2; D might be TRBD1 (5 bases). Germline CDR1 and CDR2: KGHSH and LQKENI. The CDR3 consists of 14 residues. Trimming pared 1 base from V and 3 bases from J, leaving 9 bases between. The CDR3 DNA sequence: TGTGCCAGCTCACCACGCAGGGTCCACTATGGCTACACCTTC. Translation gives CASSPRRVHYGYTF.

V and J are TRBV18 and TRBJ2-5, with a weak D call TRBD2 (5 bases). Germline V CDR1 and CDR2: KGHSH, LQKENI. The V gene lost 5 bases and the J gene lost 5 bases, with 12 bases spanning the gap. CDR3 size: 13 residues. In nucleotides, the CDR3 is TGTGCCAGCTCAGATACTAGTTGGGAGACCCAGTACTTC. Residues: CASSDTSWETQYF.

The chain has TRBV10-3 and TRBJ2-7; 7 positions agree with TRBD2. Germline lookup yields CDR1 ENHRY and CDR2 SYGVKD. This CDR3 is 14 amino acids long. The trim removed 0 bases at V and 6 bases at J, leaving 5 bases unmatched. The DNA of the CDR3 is TGTGCCATCAGTGAGTCGGCACTAGCGAGCGAGCAGTACTTC. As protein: CAISESALASEQYF.

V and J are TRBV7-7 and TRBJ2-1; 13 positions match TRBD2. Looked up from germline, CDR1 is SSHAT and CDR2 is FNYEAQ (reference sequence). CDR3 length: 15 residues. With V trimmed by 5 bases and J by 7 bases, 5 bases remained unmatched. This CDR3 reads CASSPGLAGRNEQFF. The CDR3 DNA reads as TGTGCCAGCAGCCCGGGACTAGCGGGGCGGAATGAGCAGTTCTTC.

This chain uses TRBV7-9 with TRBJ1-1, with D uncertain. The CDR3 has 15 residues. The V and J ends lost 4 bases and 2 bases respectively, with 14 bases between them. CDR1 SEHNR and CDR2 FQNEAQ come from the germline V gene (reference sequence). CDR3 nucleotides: TGTGCCAGCAGCTCCTTCGGGAACTTAAACACTGAAGCTTTCTTT. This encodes CASSSFGNLNTEAFF.

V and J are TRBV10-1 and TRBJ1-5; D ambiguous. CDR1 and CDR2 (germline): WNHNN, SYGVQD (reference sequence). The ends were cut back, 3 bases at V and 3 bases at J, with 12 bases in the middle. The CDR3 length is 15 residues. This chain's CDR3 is CASSERQVNNQPQHF. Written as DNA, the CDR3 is TGCGCCAGCAGTGAACGGCAGGTGAACAATCAGCCCCAGCATTTT.

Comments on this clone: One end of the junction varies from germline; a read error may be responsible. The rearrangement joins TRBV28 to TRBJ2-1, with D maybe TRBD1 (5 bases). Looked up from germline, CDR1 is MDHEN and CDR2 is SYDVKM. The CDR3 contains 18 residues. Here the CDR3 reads CASSLFFPGQGSHNEQFF. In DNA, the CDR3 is TGTGCCAGCAGTTTATTCTTTCCCGGGCAGGGCTCCCACAATGAGCAGTTCTTC.

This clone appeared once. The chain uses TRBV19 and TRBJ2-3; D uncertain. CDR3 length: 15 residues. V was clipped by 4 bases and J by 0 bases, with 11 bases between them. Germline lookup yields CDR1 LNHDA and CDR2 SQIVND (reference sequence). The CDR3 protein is CASSRQAASTDTQYF. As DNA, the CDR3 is TGTGCCAGTAGTAGGCAGGCAGCTAGCACAGATACGCAGTATTTT.

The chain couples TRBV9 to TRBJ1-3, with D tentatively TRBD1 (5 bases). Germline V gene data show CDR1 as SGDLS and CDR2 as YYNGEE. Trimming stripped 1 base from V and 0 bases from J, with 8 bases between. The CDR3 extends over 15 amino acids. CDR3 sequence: CASSVQGTSGNTIYF. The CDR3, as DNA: TGTGCCAGCAGCGTACAGGGAACCTCTGGAAACACCATATATTTT.

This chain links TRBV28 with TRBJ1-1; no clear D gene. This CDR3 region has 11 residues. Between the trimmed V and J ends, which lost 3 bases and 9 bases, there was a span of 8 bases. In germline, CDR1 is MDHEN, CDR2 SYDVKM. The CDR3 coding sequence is TGTGCCAGCAGTTTGTGGCAGAAAGCTTTCTTT. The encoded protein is CASSLWQKAFF.

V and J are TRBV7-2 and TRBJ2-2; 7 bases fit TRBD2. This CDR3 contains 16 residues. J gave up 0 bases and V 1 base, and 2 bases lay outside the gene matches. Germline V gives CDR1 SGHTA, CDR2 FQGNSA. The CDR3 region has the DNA TGTGCCAGCAGCTTAGTAGGGACTACGAACACCGGGGAGCTGTTTTTT. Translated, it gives CASSLVGTTNTGELFF.

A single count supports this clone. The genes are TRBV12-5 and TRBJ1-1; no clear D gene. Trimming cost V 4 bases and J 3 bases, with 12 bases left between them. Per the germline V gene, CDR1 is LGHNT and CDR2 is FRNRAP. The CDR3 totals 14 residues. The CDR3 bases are TGTGCTAGTGGTTCCCCCCCGGACTACACTGAAGCTTTCTTT. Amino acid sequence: CASGSPPDYTEAFF.

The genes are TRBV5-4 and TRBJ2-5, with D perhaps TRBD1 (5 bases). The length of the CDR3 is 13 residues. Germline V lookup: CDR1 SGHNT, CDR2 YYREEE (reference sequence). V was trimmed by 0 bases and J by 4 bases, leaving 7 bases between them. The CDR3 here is CASSLGRGETQYF. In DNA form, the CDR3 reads TGTGCCAGCAGCTTGGGTAGGGGAGAGACCCAGTACTTC.

The CDR3 region is CASSLYGGGGYTF. The CDR3 DNA is TGTGCCAGCAGCTTATATGGGGGGGGCGGCTACACCTTC. This chain uses TRBV7-8 with TRBJ1-2, with D tentatively TRBD1 (6 bases). Germline loops: CDR1 SGHVS, CDR2 FQNEAQ. V lost 2 bases and J 8 bases, leaving 12 bases between the germline ends. There are 13 residues in the CDR3. The full variable domain, in which reference TRBV7-8 and TRBJ1-2 provide the parts outside the CDR3, is GAGVSQSPRYKVAKRGQDVALRCDPISGHVSLFWYQQALGQGPEFLTYFQNEAQLDKSGLPSDRFFAERPEGSVSTLKIQRTQQEDSAVYLCASSLYGGGGYTFGSGTRLTVV.

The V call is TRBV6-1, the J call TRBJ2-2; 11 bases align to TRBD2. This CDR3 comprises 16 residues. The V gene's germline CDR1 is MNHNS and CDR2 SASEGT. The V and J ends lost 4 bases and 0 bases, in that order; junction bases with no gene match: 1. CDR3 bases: TGTGCCAGCAGTGCGACTAGCGGGGCGAACACCGGGGAGCTGTTTTTT. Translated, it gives CASSATSGANTGELFF.

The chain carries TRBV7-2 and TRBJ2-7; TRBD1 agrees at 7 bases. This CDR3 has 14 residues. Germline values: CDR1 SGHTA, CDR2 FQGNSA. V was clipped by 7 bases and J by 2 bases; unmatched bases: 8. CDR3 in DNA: TGTGCCAGCACCTCCCGGGACAGCACCTACGAGCAGTACTTC. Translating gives CASTSRDSTYEQYF.

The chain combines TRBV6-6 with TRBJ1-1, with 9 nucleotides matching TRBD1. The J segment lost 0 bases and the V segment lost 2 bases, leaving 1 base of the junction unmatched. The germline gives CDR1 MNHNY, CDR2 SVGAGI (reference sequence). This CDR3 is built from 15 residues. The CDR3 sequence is CASSYGDRVNTEAFF. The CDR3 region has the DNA TGTGCCAGCAGTTACGGGGACAGGGTGAACACTGAAGCTTTCTTT.

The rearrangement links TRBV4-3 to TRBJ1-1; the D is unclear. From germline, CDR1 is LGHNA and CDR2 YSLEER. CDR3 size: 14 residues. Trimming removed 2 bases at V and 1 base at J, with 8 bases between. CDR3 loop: CASSQFPGNTEAFF. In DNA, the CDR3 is TGCGCCAGCAGCCAATTCCCAGGGAACACTGAAGCTTTCTTT.

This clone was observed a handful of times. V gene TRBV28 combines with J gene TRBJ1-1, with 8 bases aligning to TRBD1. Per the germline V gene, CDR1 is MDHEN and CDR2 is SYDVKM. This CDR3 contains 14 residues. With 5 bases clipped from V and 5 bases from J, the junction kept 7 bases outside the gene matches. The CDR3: CASSVQGAKTEAFF. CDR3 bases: TGTGCCAGCAGTGTTCAGGGGGCGAAAACTGAAGCTTTCTTT. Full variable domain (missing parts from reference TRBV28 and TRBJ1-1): DVKVTQSSRYLVKRTGEKVFLECVQDMDHENMFWYRQDPGLGLRLIYFSYDVKMKEKGDIPEGYSVSREKKERFSLILESASTNQTSMYLCASSVQGAKTEAFFGQGTRLTVV.